These 27 T cell receptor beta chains share one sample of origin, sequenced in a study of blood T cell repertoires in COVID-19. Assay used: immunoSEQ multiplex PCR; TCRdb lists only in-frame clones, some missing. The sample lists about 230,000 clones; around 80% were seen once. The specimen sequenced was peripheral blood. Receptors originate from a man aged 40-50 years who had recovered from COVID-19.

This clone has just a few counts. The J gene is TRBJ1-2, the V gene TRBV19, with 9 bases fitting TRBD1. Germline CDR1 is LNHDA and CDR2 is SQIVND (reference sequence). With 11 bases clipped from V and 4 bases from J, the junction kept 14 bases outside the gene matches. This CDR3 is built from 15 residues. CDR3 nucleotides: TGTGCCGCCCGGGACAGGGCTGGGGAAACCTATGGCTACACCTTC. It codes for CAARDRAGETYGYTF.

This chain connects TRBV27 to TRBJ1-4, with D tentatively TRBD1 (5 bases). From germline, CDR1 is MNHEY and CDR2 SMNVEV (reference sequence). Trimming took 2 bases from V and 4 from J, leaving 11 bases between them. The CDR3 runs to 15 residues. This CDR3 is CASSLRPGLNEKLFF. The CDR3 coding sequence is TGTGCCAGCAGTTTACGACCAGGGCTTAATGAAAAACTGTTTTTT.

The chain links TRBV2 to TRBJ2-4; a weak D match, TRBD1 (7 bases). With 4 bases removed from V and 2 bases from J, the gap between germline ends came to 21 bases. This CDR3 is 18 amino acids long. Germline CDR1 SNHLY, CDR2 FYNNEI. CDR3 nucleotide sequence: TGTGCCAGCAGTGGTCTTGGAGGGACAGTACGCACCAAAAACATTCAGTACTTC. Amino acid sequence: CASSGLGGTVRTKNIQYF.

The chain has TRBV5-1 and TRBJ2-2; possibly TRBD1 for D (6 bases). The CDR3 is made up of 16 amino acids. Trimming took off 5 bases at V and 3 bases at J, with 17 bases between the two ends. From germline, CDR1 is SGHRS and CDR2 YFSETQ. The CDR3 loop reads CASRPASGVYTGELFF. The CDR3 coding sequence is TGCGCCAGCAGACCAGCTTCAGGGGTTTACACCGGGGAGCTGTTTTTT.

The rearrangement uses TRBV7-9 and TRBJ1-1; 7 bases are a match to TRBD1. Trimming at V came to 5 bases and at J to 3 bases, leaving 6 bases not matched to a gene. This CDR3 has 14 amino acids. CDR1 is SEHNR, CDR2 FQNEAQ, per germline (reference sequence). CDR3 protein: CASSTQGSYTEAFF. Written as DNA, the CDR3 is TGTGCCAGCAGCACACAGGGGTCGTACACTGAAGCTTTCTTT.

The chain recombines TRBV7-2 with TRBJ2-3; D perhaps matches TRBD1 (5 bases). Trimming left V 4 bases short and J 1 base short, with 12 bases between. The V gene's germline CDR1 is SGHTA and CDR2 FQGNSA. CDR3 length: 15 amino acids. CDR3 region: CASSSHGQRTDTQYF. Here the CDR3 DNA reads TGTGCCAGCAGCTCCCACGGACAACGCACAGATACGCAGTATTTT.

This chain connects TRBV30 to TRBJ1-1, with D unresolved. This CDR3 is built from 11 residues. Germline CDR1 reads GTSNPN; CDR2 reads SVGIG (reference sequence). V was cut by 2 bases and J by 1 base, with 2 bases left in between. In DNA, the CDR3 is TGTGCCTGGAGTCGGAACACTGAAGCTTTCTTT. Translating gives CAWSRNTEAFF.

The chain is built from TRBV9 and TRBJ2-1; 7 positions match TRBD2. Germline lookup yields CDR1 SGDLS and CDR2 YYNGEE. This CDR3 comprises 23 residues. J was trimmed by 0 bases and V by 4 bases; bases with no gene match: 28. CDR3 region: CASSPPAGGDSGQDPSSYNEQFF. The CDR3 DNA is TGTGCCAGCAGCCCCCCCGCCGGCGGCGATAGCGGGCAGGACCCCAGCTCCTACAATGAGCAGTTCTTC. The full variable domain, completed using reference TRBV9 and TRBJ2-1, is DSGVTQTPKHLITATGQRVTLRCSPRSGDLSVYWYQQSLDQGLQFLIQYYNGEERAKGNILERFSAQQFPDLHSELNLSSLELGDSALYFCASSPPAGGDSGQDPSSYNEQFFGPGTRLTVL.

The V gene is TRBV29-1, the J gene TRBJ2-7; no reliable D call. Trimming removed 0 bases at V and 3 bases at J, with 12 bases between. Germline V gene sequence: CDR1 SQVTM, CDR2 ANQGSEA. CDR3 length: 14 amino acids. CDR3 nucleotides: TGCAGCGTTGAAGATCGGCACAGTCTCTACGAGCAGTACTTC. This gives the protein CSVEDRHSLYEQYF.

The genes are TRBV27 and TRBJ2-2, with D possibly TRBD2 on 5 matching bases. There are 14 residues in the CDR3. Germline-derived CDR1 and CDR2 are MNHEY and SMNVEV (reference sequence). Trimming stripped 7 bases from V and 5 bases from J, with 14 bases between. The CDR3 nucleotides are TGTGCCAGCACGACTATAGGCGGGACCGGGGAGCTGTTTTTT. The encoded protein is CASTTIGGTGELFF.

The V gene is TRBV29-1, the J gene TRBJ1-1; 7 bases align to TRBD1. This CDR3 is built from 14 residues. Germline V gene data show CDR1 as SQVTM and CDR2 as ANQGSEA. With 7 bases clipped from V and 3 bases from J, the junction kept 11 bases outside the gene matches. The CDR3 reads CSGGGGQADTEAFF. CDR3 sequence (DNA): TGCAGCGGGGGGGGAGGACAGGCCGACACTGAAGCTTTCTTT.

The sample holds a few counts of this clone. For the CDR3, the DNA is TGTGCCAGCAGCTACCCCCGACAGGGGAACTATGGCTACACCTTC. Its protein product is CASSYPRQGNYGYTF. The chain carries TRBV11-2 and TRBJ1-2; 8 nucleotides agree with TRBD1. Germline V lookup: CDR1 SGHAT, CDR2 FQNNGV. The length of the CDR3 is 15 residues. V shed 4 bases and J 2 bases; nucleotides not matched to a gene: 6.

J is TRBJ1-1 and V is TRBV9; the D gene is possibly TRBD1 (5 bases). V was trimmed by 0 bases and J by 0 bases, leaving 6 bases between them. The CDR3 contains 14 residues. CDR1 and CDR2 (germline): SGDLS, YYNGEE. Here the CDR3 DNA reads TGTGCCAGCAGCGTAGGACAGATGAACACTGAAGCTTTCTTT. This sequence encodes CASSVGQMNTEAFF. The full variable domain, with the rest looked up from reference TRBV9 and TRBJ1-1, is DSGVTQTPKHLITATGQRVTLRCSPRSGDLSVYWYQQSLDQGLQFLIQYYNGEERAKGNILERFSAQQFPDLHSELNLSSLELGDSALYFCASSVGQMNTEAFFGQGTRLTVV.

The rearrangement joins TRBV30 to TRBJ2-1, with unresolved D. V was cut by 2 bases and J by 7 bases, with 9 bases left in between. The CDR3 extends over 12 amino acids. Germline values: CDR1 GTSNPN, CDR2 SVGIG (reference sequence). This CDR3 reads CAWSQTQNEQFF. CDR3 DNA sequence: TGTGCCTGGAGTCAGACTCAAAATGAGCAGTTCTTC.

V and J are TRBV9 and TRBJ1-1; tentatively, D is TRBD1 (5 bases). The CDR3 runs to 14 residues. Germline V gives CDR1 SGDLS, CDR2 YYNGEE. Deletions cut 6 bases from V and 4 bases from J, with 16 bases between. This CDR3 reads CASNFGGLGTEAFF. As DNA, the CDR3 is TGTGCCAGCAATTTCGGGGGTCTGGGCACTGAAGCTTTCTTT.

The V gene is TRBV19, the J gene TRBJ1-2; a weak D match, TRBD1 (5 bases). Trimming shortened V by 3 bases and J by 5 bases, and 16 bases separated the two germline ends. Germline values: CDR1 LNHDA, CDR2 SQIVND (reference sequence). The CDR3 is made up of 15 amino acids. The CDR3 is CASSISGREEYGYTF. Here the CDR3 DNA reads TGTGCCAGTAGTATCTCTGGCAGGGAGGAGTATGGCTACACCTTC. Full variable domain (missing parts from reference TRBV19 and TRBJ1-2): DGGITQSPKYLFRKEGQNVTLSCEQNLNHDAMYWYRQDPGQGLRLIYYSQIVNDFQKGDIAEGYSVSREKKESFPLTVTSAQKNPTAFYLCASSISGREEYGYTFGSGTRLTVV.

The chain has TRBV11-2 and TRBJ2-5; D remains unclear. The germline V gene encodes CDR1 SGHAT and CDR2 FQNNGV. This CDR3 comprises 13 residues. V gave up 7 bases and J gave up 1 base, with 10 bases separating them. The CDR3 loop reads CASTIYFQETQYF. CDR3 DNA: TGTGCCAGCACTATATATTTCCAAGAGACCCAGTACTTC. The complete variable domain, with remaining parts taken from reference TRBV11-2 and TRBJ2-5, reads EAGVAQSPRYKIIEKRQSVAFWCNPISGHATLYWYQQILGQGPKLLIQFQNNGVVDDSQLPKDRFSAERLKGVDSTLKIQPAKLEDSAVYLCASTIYFQETQYFGPGTRLLVL.

The chain combines TRBV19 with TRBJ1-2; tentative D call: TRBD1 (5 bases). The CDR3 contains 15 residues. V gave up 5 bases and J gave up 2 bases, with 15 bases separating them. Looked up from germline, CDR1 is LNHDA and CDR2 is SQIVND (reference sequence). The CDR3: CASSPGRGGNYGYTF. The CDR3 nucleotides are TGTGCCAGTAGTCCAGGGCGGGGTGGCAACTATGGCTACACCTTC.

This clone was detected once. V gene TRBV7-2 combines with J gene TRBJ2-3; 12 bases match TRBD2. The CDR3 is 19 residues long. The V gene's germline CDR1 is SGHTA and CDR2 FQGNSA. V gave up 5 bases and J gave up 3 bases; unmatched junction bases: 15. Here the CDR3 DNA reads TGTGCCAGCAGCCGGCGCGGGACTAGCGGGTTTTGGCGGACAGATACGCAGTATTTT. Amino acid sequence: CASSRRGTSGFWRTDTQYF.

The rearrangement links TRBV18 to TRBJ2-1; 13 nucleotides agree with TRBD2. V was clipped by 1 base and J by 10 bases; unmatched bases: 7. CDR3 size: 16 residues. CDR1 is KGHSH, CDR2 LQKENI, per germline. Here the CDR3 reads CASSPRGTSGAREQFF. Written as DNA, the CDR3 is TGTGCCAGCTCACCACGCGGGACTAGCGGGGCCCGAGAGCAGTTCTTC.

The V gene is TRBV7-9, the J gene TRBJ1-1; a possible D gene is TRBD1 (5 bases). Trimming cost V 7 bases and J 6 bases, with 9 bases left between them. CDR1 and CDR2 from the germline V gene are SEHNR and FQNEAQ (reference sequence). The CDR3 extends over 11 amino acids. The chain's CDR3 is CASNWGAEAFF. The CDR3 nucleotides are TGTGCCAGCAATTGGGGGGCTGAAGCTTTCTTT.

The gene calls are TRBV4-3 and TRBJ1-1; possible D gene TRBD1, 6 bases. Germline V gives CDR1 LGHNA, CDR2 YSLEER. V gave up 4 bases and J gave up 5 bases, with 29 bases separating them. The CDR3 covers 19 residues. DNA of the CDR3: TGCGCCAGCAGCCTGTCTCCCCAGGGGATAGGGGGTGGTGGGACTGAAGCTTTCTTT. Its protein product is CASSLSPQGIGGGGTEAFF.

The rearrangement joins TRBV6-2 or TRBV6-3 to TRBJ2-2; a weak D match, TRBD2 (6 bases). This CDR3 is built from 17 residues. Per the germline V gene, CDR1 is MNHEY and CDR2 is SVGEGT. The V gene lost 2 bases and the J gene lost 0 bases, with 13 bases spanning the gap. The CDR3 loop reads CASSYARGSSNTGELFF. The CDR3 nucleotides read TGTGCCAGCAGTTACGCGCGGGGCAGTTCGAACACCGGGGAGCTGTTTTTT.

The rearrangement links TRBV4-3 to TRBJ2-3; 10 nucleotides align to TRBD1. CDR1 and CDR2 (germline): LGHNA, YSLEER. The CDR3 is made up of 16 amino acids. V shed 3 bases, J shed 4 bases, and the junction held 7 bases outside the gene matches. CDR3 nucleotides: TGCGCCAGCAGCCAGGGGACAGGGGCTCTCCCAGATACGCAGTATTTT. Amino acid sequence: CASSQGTGALPDTQYF.

The CDR3 region has the DNA TGCGCCAGCAGCTTGTCCCCCTGGGAGAGCTCCTACAATGAGCAGTTCTTC. It is translated as CASSLSPWESSYNEQFF. The J gene is TRBJ2-1, the V gene TRBV5-1; D might be TRBD2 (5 bases). Trimming left V 1 base short and J 0 bases short, with 14 bases between. The CDR3 covers 17 residues. Germline assignment: CDR1 SGHRS and CDR2 YFSETQ.

This clone has more than one count but fewer than ten. The chain is built from TRBV5-8 and TRBJ2-7, with D uncertain. CDR3 length: 11 residues. The V and J ends lost 4 bases and 6 bases respectively, with 8 bases between them. Germline CDR1 SGHTS, CDR2 YDEGEE. The CDR3 DNA is TGTGCCAGCAGCCCCATTTCCGAGCAGTACTTC. This translates into CASSPISEQYF.

The chain is built from TRBV3-1 (or the pseudogene TRBV3-2) and TRBJ2-3; 8 positions match TRBD1. Germline assignment: CDR1 LGHDT and CDR2 YNNKEL (reference sequence). This CDR3 is 14 amino acids long. Trimming cost V 1 base and J 5 bases; bases outside gene matches: 2. The chain's CDR3 is CASSQGTGRDTQYF. In DNA, the CDR3 is TGTGCCAGCAGCCAAGGGACAGGGAGAGATACGCAGTATTTT.